A single sample gave rise to the 20 T cell receptor beta chains below, sequenced in a study of response to subunit inactivated influenza vaccine. TCRdb passed the RT-PCR reads through MiXCR, listing each CDR3 protein once. The repertoire holds 300,000 to 350,000 distinct CDR3 sequences, roughly 22% seen once, with 10% in the top ten. This specimen consisted of PBMCs from blood, obtained 21 months after vaccination. The receptors were sampled from a man in his fifties or sixties who received an inactivated influenza vaccine.

There are many counts of this clonotype. The J gene is TRBJ1-3, the V gene TRBV5-5, with D hard to call. Trimming shortened V by 5 bases and J by 2 bases, and 5 bases separated the two germline ends. The CDR3 is 12 residues long. Germline loops: CDR1 SGHKS, CDR2 YYEKEE (reference sequence). Written as DNA, the CDR3 is TGTGCCAGCAGGACGGCTGGAAACACCATATATTTT. It translates to CASRTAGNTIYF.

The V and J genes are TRBV12-3 or TRBV12-4 and TRBJ2-1; either TRBD1 or TRBD2 may supply D (5 bases each). The CDR3 extends over 14 amino acids. Trimming took off 9 bases at V and 6 bases at J, with 18 bases between the two ends. CDR3 residues: CASGTTRSFNEQFF. For the CDR3, the DNA is TGTGCCAGTGGGACGACAAGGAGTTTCAATGAGCAGTTCTTC.

This clonotype was detected a few times. This chain joins TRBV12-3 or TRBV12-4 and TRBJ1-6, with D hard to call. This CDR3 has 13 residues. V was cut by 6 bases and J by 11 bases, with 14 bases left in between. DNA of the CDR3: TGTGCCAGCAGGGACGGACCGTGGGCACCCCTCCACTTT. Protein sequence: CASRDGPWAPLHF.

The chain links TRBV6-5 to TRBJ2-7; unclear D gene. V was cut by 0 bases and J by 2 bases, with 11 bases left in between. Germline CDR1 MNHEY, CDR2 SVGAGI. CDR3 length: 15 residues. The CDR3 sequence is CASSYSWRRTYEQYF. The CDR3 DNA reads as TGTGCCAGCAGTTACTCTTGGCGCAGGACCTACGAGCAGTACTTC.

In this sample, this clonotype turned up many times. This chain connects TRBV12-3 or TRBV12-4 to TRBJ1-6; D not certain. V lost 6 bases, J lost 0 bases, and 6 bases lay in between. The CDR3 covers 14 residues. CDR3 nucleotide sequence: TGTGCCAGCAGGATTAGCTCCTATAATTCACCCCTCCACTTT. It is translated as CASRISSYNSPLHF.

A few counts support this clonotype. The rearrangement uses TRBV5-1 and TRBJ1-2, with TRBD1 matching 7 bases. Trimming cost V 5 bases and J 1 base; bases outside gene matches: 14. CDR3 length: 17 amino acids. The germline CDR1 and CDR2 sequences are SGHRS and YFSETQ. The CDR3 coding sequence is TGCGCCAGCAGACATAACCTGGACAGGCGGATTAACTATGGCTACACCTTC. Protein: CASRHNLDRRINYGYTF.

This clonotype turned up a few times. The chain has TRBV7-2 and TRBJ1-3; 9 nucleotides align to TRBD1. In germline, CDR1 is SGHTA, CDR2 FQGNSA. J was trimmed by 3 bases and V by 4 bases; bases with no gene match: 10. This CDR3 region has 17 residues. CDR3 in amino acids: CASSSPVGTGFGNTIYF. The CDR3 DNA is TGTGCCAGCAGCTCCCCGGTTGGGACAGGGTTTGGAAACACCATATATTTT.

This sequence joins TRBV13 and TRBJ2-1; 7 nucleotides match TRBD1. With V trimmed by 5 bases and J by 7 bases, 8 bases remained unmatched. The CDR3 runs to 14 residues. Germline values: CDR1 PRHDT, CDR2 FYEKMQ (reference sequence). As DNA, the CDR3 is TGTGCCAGCAGCAAAGAAGCAGGGGGTAATGAGCAGTTCTTC. It is translated as CASSKEAGGNEQFF.

This rearrangement joins TRBV15 to TRBJ2-1; no firm D call. This CDR3 is 13 amino acids long. Germline CDR1 and CDR2: LNHNV and YYDKDF (reference sequence). The V end lost 3 bases, the J end lost 6 bases, and 9 bases lay between the germline ends. Here the CDR3 DNA reads TGTGCCACCAGCAGCCGGGCCACCAATGAGCAGTTCTTC. Translated: CATSSRATNEQFF.

The count of this clonotype is one. This chain links TRBV4-3 with TRBJ2-1; TRBD2 aligns across 8 bases. With 3 bases clipped from V and 1 base from J, the junction kept 2 bases outside the gene matches. The CDR3 loop spans 15 amino acids. Germline V gives CDR1 LGHNA, CDR2 YSLEER. CDR3 region: CASSQAGGSYNEQFF. The CDR3 nucleotides are TGCGCCAGCAGCCAGGCGGGAGGATCCTACAATGAGCAGTTCTTC.

Ten or more counts support this clonotype. This chain joins TRBV5-1 and TRBJ1-1; TRBD1 aligns across 8 bases. V shed 1 base, J shed 3 bases, and the junction held 2 bases outside the gene matches. Per the germline V gene, CDR1 is SGHRS and CDR2 is YFSETQ. This CDR3 has 14 residues. The DNA of the CDR3 is TGCGCCAGCAGCTTGATGACAGGGGACACTGAAGCTTTCTTT. It is translated as CASSLMTGDTEAFF.

This clonotype has more than one count but fewer than ten. V gene TRBV5-1 combines with J gene TRBJ1-3; D unresolved. V shed 4 bases and J shed 7 bases, with 9 bases lying between them. Per the germline V gene, CDR1 is SGHRS and CDR2 is YFSETQ. The CDR3 spans 12 residues. CDR3 residues: CASSDTSNTIYF. DNA of the CDR3: TGCGCCAGCAGCGATACGAGCAACACCATATATTTT.

CDR3 sequence (DNA): TGTGCCAGCAGTTTGCCTACTAGCGGGTCCTACAATGAGCAGTTCTTC. This sequence encodes CASSLPTSGSYNEQFF. The rearrangement joins TRBV28 to TRBJ2-1, with 9 bases that match TRBD2. After removal of 3 bases from V and 1 base from J, the junction contained 4 bases not matched to a gene. This CDR3 is 16 amino acids long. From germline, CDR1 is MDHEN and CDR2 SYDVKM. Filled out from reference TRBV28 and TRBJ2-1, the complete variable domain reads DVKVTQSSRYLVKRTGEKVFLECVQDMDHENMFWYRQDPGLGLRLIYFSYDVKMKEKGDIPEGYSVSREKKERFSLILESASTNQTSMYLCASSLPTSGSYNEQFFGPGTRLTVL.

This clonotype appeared a few times. The gene calls are TRBV7-2 and TRBJ1-1; no definite D call. The germline V gene encodes CDR1 SGHTA and CDR2 FQGNSA. The CDR3 extends over 14 amino acids. The ends were cut back, 3 bases at V and 6 bases at J, with 14 bases in the middle. CDR3 bases: TGTGCCAGCAGCTTGGACGTCATGCGGGCTGAAGCTTTCTTT. Protein product: CASSLDVMRAEAFF.

CDR3 sequence reads: CACHRDLHYEQYF. The DNA for the CDR3 is TGTGCCTGCCACAGGGACCTACACTACGAGCAGTACTTC. V usage is TRBV30 and J usage is TRBJ2-7; a weak D match, TRBD1 (6 bases). This CDR3 is built from 13 residues. Trimming pared 6 bases from V and 3 bases from J, leaving 15 bases between. Germline V gene sequence: CDR1 GTSNPN, CDR2 SVGIG (reference sequence). Full variable domain (missing parts from reference TRBV30 and TRBJ2-7): SQTIHQWPATLVQPVGSPLSLECTVEGTSNPNLYWYRQAAGRGLQLLFYSVGIGQISSEVPQNLSASRPQDRQFILSSKKLLLSDSGFYLCACHRDLHYEQYFGPGTRLTVT.

This clonotype was detected only a few times. The V call is TRBV7-2, the J call TRBJ2-7; 8 bases map to TRBD2. Germline values: CDR1 SGHTA, CDR2 FQGNSA. Losses at the gene ends were 2 bases for V and 7 bases for J; bases not matched to a gene: 13. The CDR3 runs to 16 residues. CDR3 DNA sequence: TGTGCCAGCAGCTTACAAAGGTCGGGGGGGACATATGAGCAGTACTTC. This sequence encodes CASSLQRSGGTYEQYF. The whole variable domain, filled in from reference TRBV7-2 and TRBJ2-7, reads GAGVSQSPSNKVTEKGKDVELRCDPISGHTALYWYRQSLGQGLEFLIYFQGNSAPDKSGLPSDRFSAERTGGSVSTLTIQRTQQEDSAVYLCASSLQRSGGTYEQYFGPGTRLTVT.

This clonotype showed up just a few times. The rearrangement uses TRBV20-1 and TRBJ1-1; 7 bases match TRBD1. The CDR3 extends over 14 amino acids. Germline values: CDR1 DFQATT, CDR2 SNEGSKA (reference sequence). Trimming cost V 2 bases and J 2 bases; bases outside gene matches: 5. The CDR3 region is CSARLGQPNTEAFF. The CDR3 DNA is TGCAGTGCTAGACTGGGACAGCCAAACACTGAAGCTTTCTTT.

The genes are TRBV7-9 and TRBJ1-1; D uncertain. CDR3 length: 12 amino acids. Deletions cut 1 base from V and 6 bases from J, with 6 bases between. From germline, CDR1 is SEHNR and CDR2 FQNEAQ (reference sequence). The CDR3 DNA reads TGTGCCAGCAGCTTAGGGGTGGCTGAAGCTTTCTTT. Protein: CASSLGVAEAFF.

In this sample, this clonotype turned up a few times. This chain connects TRBV30 to TRBJ2-3; the D call may be TRBD1 or TRBD2 (6 bases each). This CDR3 has 13 residues. Germline V gene data show CDR1 as GTSNPN and CDR2 as SVGIG (reference sequence). V was cut by 7 bases and J by 2 bases, with 13 bases left in between. This CDR3 reads CAFWGAATDTQYF. The CDR3 region has the DNA TGTGCCTTTTGGGGGGCAGCCACAGATACGCAGTATTTT.

This clonotype was detected many times. The chain has TRBV5-1 and TRBJ1-1, with 7 bases fitting TRBD1. V shed 4 bases, J shed 2 bases, and the junction held 2 bases outside the gene matches. The CDR3 is made up of 13 amino acids. Germline CDR1 reads SGHRS; CDR2 reads YFSETQ. The CDR3 coding sequence is TGCGCCAGCAGCCGGGACAGCAACACTGAAGCTTTCTTT. Residues: CASSRDSNTEAFF.